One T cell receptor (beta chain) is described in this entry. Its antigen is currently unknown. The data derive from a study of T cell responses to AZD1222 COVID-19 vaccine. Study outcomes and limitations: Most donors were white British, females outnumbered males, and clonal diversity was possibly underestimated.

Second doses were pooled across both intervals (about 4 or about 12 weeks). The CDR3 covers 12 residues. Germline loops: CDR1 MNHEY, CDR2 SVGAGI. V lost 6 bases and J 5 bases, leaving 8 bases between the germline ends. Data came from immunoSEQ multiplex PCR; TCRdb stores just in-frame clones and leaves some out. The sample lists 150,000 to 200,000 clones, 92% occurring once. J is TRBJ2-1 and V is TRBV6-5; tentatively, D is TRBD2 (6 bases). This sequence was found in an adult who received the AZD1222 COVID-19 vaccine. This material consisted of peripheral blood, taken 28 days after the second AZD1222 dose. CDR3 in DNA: TGTGCCAGCAGGGGCGGGGACAATGAGCAGTTCTTC. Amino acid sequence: CASRGGDNEQFF.